Listed here are 15 T cell receptor beta chains from one sample, sequenced in a study of OX40 agonist ivuxolimab in advanced cancers. Only in-frame clones appear in the TCRdb table, and some are missing; sequencing was by immunoSEQ multiplex PCR. The table shows 61,000 or so clones, with about 88% occurring only once. The source was CD4+ or CD8+ T cells sorted from blood, collected in a trial of the OX40 agonist ivuxolimab. These receptors all stem from an adult with an advanced solid tumor such as melanoma, head and neck, liver or kidney cancer.

The V gene is TRBV19, the J gene TRBJ1-2, with 11 bases lining up with TRBD1. The CDR3 has 14 residues. V shed 7 bases and J 8 bases; nucleotides not matched to a gene: 9. Germline CDR1 reads LNHDA; CDR2 reads SQIVND (reference sequence). The CDR3 DNA reads TGTGCCAGTACTCGGACAGGGGGCGCTGGGGGCTACACCTTC. As protein: CASTRTGGAGGYTF.

V is TRBV5-1 and J is TRBJ2-7, with a possible D match to TRBD2 (5 bases). Trimming removed 3 bases at V and 3 bases at J, with 19 bases between. The CDR3 is 16 amino acids. Germline values: CDR1 SGHRS, CDR2 YFSETQ. The CDR3 nucleotides read TGCGCCAGCAGCTCAATATCAGGAGTCCGGGGCTACGAGCAGTACTTC. Encoded protein: CASSSISGVRGYEQYF.

This CDR3 reads CASSPPTGRATQYF. The CDR3 region has the DNA TGTGCCAGCTCACCACCCACCGGCAGGGCGACCCAGTACTTC. The chain is built from TRBV18 and TRBJ2-5; weak D call: TRBD1 (5 bases). Deletions cut 0 bases from V and 7 bases from J, with 12 bases between. Germline-derived CDR1 and CDR2 are KGHSH and LQKENI. CDR3 length equals 14 residues.

The rearrangement uses TRBV18 and TRBJ2-3; a weak D match, TRBD2 (7 bases). V was pared by 1 base and J by 3 bases, with 11 bases between. Germline loops: CDR1 KGHSH, CDR2 LQKENI. The CDR3 consists of 15 residues. CDR3 DNA: TGTGCCAGCTCACCACTTAAGGGGGGGACAGATACGCAGTATTTT. It specifies CASSPLKGGTDTQYF.

This rearrangement joins TRBV29-1 to TRBJ1-2; D gene ambiguous. Germline V lookup: CDR1 SQVTM, CDR2 ANQGSEA. The CDR3 has 13 residues. The ends were cut back, 5 bases at V and 4 bases at J, with 14 bases in the middle. The CDR3 reads CSVRPGDVYGYTF. In DNA form, the CDR3 reads TGCAGCGTTCGCCCCGGGGATGTCTATGGCTACACCTTC.

The rearrangement uses TRBV27 and TRBJ1-1; D is ambiguous. In germline, CDR1 is MNHEY, CDR2 SMNVEV (reference sequence). V was clipped by 7 bases and J by 4 bases, with 22 bases between them. This CDR3 is 16 amino acids long. The CDR3 region has the DNA TGTGCCAGCACTCCTTTTCAACGTCGCGGAAGCACTGAAGCTTTCTTT. Translated: CASTPFQRRGSTEAFF.

The chain carries TRBV19 and TRBJ1-5; 7 bases map to TRBD1. This CDR3 comprises 15 residues. J lost 0 bases, V lost 4 bases, and 3 bases had no gene match. The V gene's germline CDR1 is LNHDA and CDR2 SQIVND (reference sequence). CDR3 DNA: TGTGCCAGTAGTAAGACAGGGCATAGCAATCAGCCCCAGCATTTT. This sequence encodes CASSKTGHSNQPQHF.

The V call is TRBV6-5, the J call TRBJ1-2, with TRBD1 matching over 7 bases. Germline assignment: CDR1 MNHEY and CDR2 SVGAGI. The CDR3 is made up of 14 amino acids. J lost 8 bases, V lost 6 bases, and 12 bases had no gene match. The chain's CDR3 is CASSPNAGGSGYTF. DNA of the CDR3: TGTGCCAGCAGCCCCAATGCAGGGGGGAGCGGCTACACCTTC.

The CDR3 spells CASSPDRSLNTEAFF. DNA for the CDR3: TGTGCCAGCTCACCCGACAGATCCCTGAACACTGAAGCTTTCTTT. The chain has TRBV18 and TRBJ1-1; D perhaps matches TRBD1 (5 bases). The V end lost 3 bases, the J end lost 0 bases, and 11 bases lay between the germline ends. CDR1 is KGHSH and CDR2 is LQKENI in the germline V gene. The CDR3 sequence is 15 residues long.

V usage is TRBV11-2 and J usage is TRBJ1-1; TRBD1 matches 8 bases. The V and J ends lost 5 bases and 0 bases, in that order; junction bases with no gene match: 5. The germline V gene has CDR1 SGHAT and CDR2 FQNNGV. The CDR3 runs 15 residues. The CDR3 DNA follows: TGTGCCAGCAGCCCCAGGGGGCGGGTGAACACTGAAGCTTTCTTT. Its translation: CASSPRGRVNTEAFF.

V is TRBV7-2 and J is TRBJ1-1; D gene uncertain. CDR3 length: 14 residues. V lost 5 bases, J lost 3 bases, and 13 bases lay in between. Germline loops: CDR1 SGHTA, CDR2 FQGNSA. The CDR3 spells CASSLPEVDTEAFF. CDR3 DNA: TGTGCCAGCAGCCTCCCCGAGGTGGACACTGAAGCTTTCTTT.

This clone has only a few counts. The chain carries TRBV30 and TRBJ1-1; TRBD1 is a possible D gene (5 bases). The CDR3 runs 13 residues. The V gene lost 3 bases and the J gene lost 6 bases, with 14 bases spanning the gap. Germline CDR1 reads GTSNPN; CDR2 reads SVGIG (reference sequence). The CDR3 loop reads CAWSSRRDPEAFF. The CDR3 DNA reads TGTGCCTGGAGCAGTAGGAGGGACCCTGAAGCTTTCTTT. Looking up the rest from reference TRBV30 and TRBJ1-1 gives the full variable domain: SQTIHQWPATLVQPVGSPLSLECTVEGTSNPNLYWYRQAAGRGLQLLFYSVGIGQISSEVPQNLSASRPQDRQFILSSKKLLLSDSGFYLCAWSSRRDPEAFFGQGTRLTVV.

This clone was detected a few times. The chain is built from TRBV5-1 and TRBJ1-5; 9 bases fit TRBD1. From germline, CDR1 is SGHRS and CDR2 YFSETQ. Trimming cost V 5 bases and J 6 bases; bases outside gene matches: 9. This CDR3 is built from 15 residues. DNA of the CDR3: TGCGCCAGCAGGCCTTGGACAGGGGACGGTCAGCCCCAGCATTTT. Residues: CASRPWTGDGQPQHF.

The chain links TRBV6-1 to TRBJ1-2; D perhaps matches TRBD1 (5 bases). Deletions cut 7 bases from V and 6 bases from J, with 18 bases between. The CDR3 is 14 amino acids. Germline CDR1 MNHNS, CDR2 SASEGT. CDR3 sequence: CASNPAGPQDGYTF. The CDR3, as DNA: TGTGCCAGCAACCCGGCGGGACCCCAGGATGGCTACACCTTC.

The chain links TRBV7-6 to TRBJ1-1, with 7 bases that match TRBD1. The CDR3 spans 14 residues. Trimming cost V 3 bases and J 1 base; bases outside gene matches: 2. From germline, CDR1 is SGHVS and CDR2 FNYEAQ. CDR3: CASSLGQTNTEAFF. CDR3 coding DNA: TGTGCCAGCAGCTTGGGACAGACGAACACTGAAGCTTTCTTT.